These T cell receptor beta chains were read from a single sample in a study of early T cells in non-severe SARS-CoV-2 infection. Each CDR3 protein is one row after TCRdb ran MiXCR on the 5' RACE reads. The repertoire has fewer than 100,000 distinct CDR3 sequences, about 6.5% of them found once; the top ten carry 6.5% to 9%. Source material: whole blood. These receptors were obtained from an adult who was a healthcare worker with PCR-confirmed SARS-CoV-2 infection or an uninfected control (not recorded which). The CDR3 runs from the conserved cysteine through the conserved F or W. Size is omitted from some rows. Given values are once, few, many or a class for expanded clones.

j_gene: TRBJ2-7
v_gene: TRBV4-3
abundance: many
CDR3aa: CASSQDSGSSYEQYF

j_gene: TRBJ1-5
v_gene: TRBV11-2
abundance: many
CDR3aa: CASSFVWNQPQHF

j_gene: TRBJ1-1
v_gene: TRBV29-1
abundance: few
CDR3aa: CSVYEGGGKAFF

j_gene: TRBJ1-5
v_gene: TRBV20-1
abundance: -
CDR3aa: CSASGHRDQPQHF

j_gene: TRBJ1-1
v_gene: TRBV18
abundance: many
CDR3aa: CASSPKRNTEAFF

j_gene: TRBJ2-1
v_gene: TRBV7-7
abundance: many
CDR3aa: CASSPASGNYNEQFF

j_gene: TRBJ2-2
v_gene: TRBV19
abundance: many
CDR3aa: CASSIGTSGRTGELFF

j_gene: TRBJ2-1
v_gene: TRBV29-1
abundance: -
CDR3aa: CSVRRGSYNEQFF

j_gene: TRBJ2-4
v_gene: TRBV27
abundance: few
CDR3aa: CASSSTGFVAKNIQYF

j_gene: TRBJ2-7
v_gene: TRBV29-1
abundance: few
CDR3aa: CSAKPGTGNDEQYF

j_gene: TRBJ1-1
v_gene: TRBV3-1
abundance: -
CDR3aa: CASKYRGENTEAFF

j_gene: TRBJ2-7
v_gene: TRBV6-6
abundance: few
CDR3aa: CASTDRDRSSYEQYF

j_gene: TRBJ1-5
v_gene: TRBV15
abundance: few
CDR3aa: CATSRSERGLQPQHF

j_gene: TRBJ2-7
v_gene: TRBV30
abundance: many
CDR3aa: CAWGPQGREYF

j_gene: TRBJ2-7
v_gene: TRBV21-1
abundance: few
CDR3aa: CASSKGQDPGKVYEQYF

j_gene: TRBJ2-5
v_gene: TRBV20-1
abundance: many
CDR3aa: CSAGAVGTQYF

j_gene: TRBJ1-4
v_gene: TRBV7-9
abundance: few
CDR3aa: CASSLFGGMGEKLFF

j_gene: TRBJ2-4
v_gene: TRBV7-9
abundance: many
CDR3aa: CASSPLGAGAKNIQYF

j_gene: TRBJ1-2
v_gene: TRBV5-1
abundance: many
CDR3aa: CASSLDPGGAENYGYTF

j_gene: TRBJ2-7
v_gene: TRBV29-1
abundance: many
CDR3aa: CSVAGTSGSMNEQYF

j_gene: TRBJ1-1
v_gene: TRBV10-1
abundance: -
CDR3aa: CASSGGGGRMNTEAFF

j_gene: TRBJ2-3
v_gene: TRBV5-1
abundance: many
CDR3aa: CASQTSGGYTDTQYF

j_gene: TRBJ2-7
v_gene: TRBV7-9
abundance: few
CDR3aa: CASSPVGGSSYEQYF

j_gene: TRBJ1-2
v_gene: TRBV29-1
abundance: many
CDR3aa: CSVQRQGADYGYTF

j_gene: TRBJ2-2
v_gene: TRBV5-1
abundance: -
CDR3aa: CASSLGQMVGELFF

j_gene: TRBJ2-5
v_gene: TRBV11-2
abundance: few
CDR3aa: CASSLKRTGPETQYF

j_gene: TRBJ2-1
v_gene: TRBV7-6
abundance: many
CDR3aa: CASSLVRGADNEQFF

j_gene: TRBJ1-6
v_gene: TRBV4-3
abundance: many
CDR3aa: CASSQTKPFGRAKSPLHF

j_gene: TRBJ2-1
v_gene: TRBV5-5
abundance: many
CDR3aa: CASSLLAGQYNEQFF

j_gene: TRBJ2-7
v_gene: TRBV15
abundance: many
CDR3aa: CATSVRRSAYEQYF

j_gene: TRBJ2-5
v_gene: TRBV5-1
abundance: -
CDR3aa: CASSLWDLRETQYF

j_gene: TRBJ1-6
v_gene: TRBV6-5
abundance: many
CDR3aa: CASSDSNNSPLHF

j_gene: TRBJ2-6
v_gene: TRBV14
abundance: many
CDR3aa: CASSLLAATMSGANVLTF

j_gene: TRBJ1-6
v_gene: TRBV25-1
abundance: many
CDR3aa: CASSESGQGNSPLHF

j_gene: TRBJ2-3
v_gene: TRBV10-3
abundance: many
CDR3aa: CAISEGLAGAQYF

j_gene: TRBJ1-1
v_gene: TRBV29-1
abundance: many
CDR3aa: CSVVPLGTEAFF

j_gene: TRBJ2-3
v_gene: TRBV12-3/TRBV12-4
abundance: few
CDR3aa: CASRLGLADTDTQYF

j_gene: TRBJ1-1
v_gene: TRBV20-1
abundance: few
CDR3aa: CSASGGASTEAFF

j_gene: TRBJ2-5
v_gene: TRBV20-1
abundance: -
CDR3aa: CSDHRAETQYF

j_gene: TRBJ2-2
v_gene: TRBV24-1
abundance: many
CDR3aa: CATSDNTGTANTGELFF

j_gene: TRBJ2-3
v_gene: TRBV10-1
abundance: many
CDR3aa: CASSESGVTADTQYF

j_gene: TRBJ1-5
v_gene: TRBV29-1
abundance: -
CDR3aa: CSAGHSGQPQHF

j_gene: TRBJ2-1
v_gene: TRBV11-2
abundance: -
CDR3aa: CASSLGAGEQFF

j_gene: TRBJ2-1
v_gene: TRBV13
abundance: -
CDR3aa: CASSFPLQGNEQFF

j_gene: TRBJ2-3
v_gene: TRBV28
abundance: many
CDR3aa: CASRAGGVADTQYF

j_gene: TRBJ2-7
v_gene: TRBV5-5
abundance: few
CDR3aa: CASSLGSRTSLFPSQDF

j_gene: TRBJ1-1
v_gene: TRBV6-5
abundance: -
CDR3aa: CASNGVLGDLSLAFF

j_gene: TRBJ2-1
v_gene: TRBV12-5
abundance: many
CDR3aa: CASGSGVPGNEQFF

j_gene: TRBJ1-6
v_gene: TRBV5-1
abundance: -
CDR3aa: CASSLGEGFSPLHF

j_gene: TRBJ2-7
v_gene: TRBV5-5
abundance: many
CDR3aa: CASSLGIGGSSYEQYF

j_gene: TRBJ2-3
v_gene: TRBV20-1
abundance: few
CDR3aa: CSAESGARTDTQYF

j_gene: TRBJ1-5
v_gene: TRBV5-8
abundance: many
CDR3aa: CASSRGTNSNQPQHF

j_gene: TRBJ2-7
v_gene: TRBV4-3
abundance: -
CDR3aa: CASSLEQGLAGENYEQYF

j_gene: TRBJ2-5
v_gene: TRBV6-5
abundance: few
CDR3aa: CASSYGPRQETQYF

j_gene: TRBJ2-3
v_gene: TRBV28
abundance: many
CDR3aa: CASSSSGGVDPFGTDTQYF